This T cell receptor (beta chain) comes out of a study of cytomegalovirus exposure and HLA in healthy donors. Background on the study: Drawn from HLA-typed donors, 80 million to 100 million unique TCRs were held in an early data release.

Looked up from germline, CDR1 is GTSNPN and CDR2 is SVGIG (reference sequence). The V and J ends lost 4 bases and 5 bases, in that order; junction bases with no gene match: 10. The CDR3 is 15 amino acids. On this clone: Its antigen is not identified.

It was with 60 Vbeta and 13 Jbeta primers that the PCR ran. TCRdb's copy holds only in-frame clones and misses some; the assay was immunoSEQ multiplex PCR. Seen in this sample are approximately 80,000 clones; the ten most common clones hold approximately 1.1%. Overall study findings and caveats: Segments of the TCR beta V type were, in most cases, productive about 87% or about 30% of the time in an earlier analysis. Later work showed greater clonal expansion in HLA-associated TCR beta chains than in equally common others.

The sample was PBMCs. The sequence was collected from a woman aged 25 to 45 in good health and CMV-seronegative. The rearrangement joins TRBV30 to TRBJ1-1; 10 bases map to TRBD1. CDR3 sequence: CAWTSIGTGVTEAFF. The DNA for the CDR3 is TGTGCCTGGACCTCCATCGGGACAGGGGTTACTGAAGCTTTCTTT.